Following are 17 T cell receptor beta chains from one sample sequenced in a study of cytomegalovirus exposure and HLA in healthy donors. PCR used 60 Vbeta primers and 13 Jbeta primers. The repertoire was sequenced with immunoSEQ multiplex PCR; TCRdb's copy has only in-frame clones and lacks some. This table has 150,000 to 170,000 clones, around 81% appearing once. Input material: PBMCs. The receptors shown here come from a woman aged 35 to 49 in good health and CMV-seropositive.

The chain recombines TRBV28 with TRBJ2-7; possible D gene TRBD2, 6 bases. The CDR3 spans 13 residues. In germline, CDR1 is MDHEN, CDR2 SYDVKM. The V end lost 9 bases, the J end lost 3 bases, and 15 bases lay between the germline ends. The CDR3 here is CASRVGGIYEQYF. CDR3 in DNA: TGTGCCAGTCGGGTTGGCGGGATCTACGAGCAGTACTTC.

Note on this clone: Relative to the germline gene, one junction end is altered; a read error may explain this. This chain links TRBV7-7 with TRBJ2-5; 16 bases agree with TRBD2. Germline lookup yields CDR1 SSHAT and CDR2 FNYEAQ (reference sequence). This CDR3 is 18 amino acids long. CDR3 sequence reads: CASSKGTSGRAGVETQYF. The CDR3 nucleotides are TGTGCTAGCAGCAAGGGGACTAGCGGGAGGGCCGGGGTGGAGACCCAGTACTTC.

The gene calls are TRBV6-1 and TRBJ2-3, with 7 bases lining up with TRBD1. The CDR3 has 14 amino acids. Germline V CDR1 and CDR2: MNHNS, SASEGT. V lost 1 base, J lost 3 bases, and 1 base stayed unmatched. The CDR3 spells CASSEEGATDTQYF. Written as DNA, the CDR3 is TGTGCCAGCAGTGAAGAGGGGGCAACAGATACGCAGTATTTT.

This sequence joins TRBV18 and TRBJ2-7; tentative D call: TRBD2 (6 bases). V lost 4 bases and J 2 bases, leaving 15 bases between the germline ends. CDR1 is KGHSH and CDR2 is LQKENI in the germline V gene. This CDR3 is 15 amino acids long. CDR3 sequence (DNA): TGTGCCAGCTCACAACGGACGGGAGTAACCTACGAGCAGTACTTC. Translated: CASSQRTGVTYEQYF.

This clone was counted only a few times. This rearrangement joins TRBV11-3 to TRBJ1-1; D is perhaps TRBD1 (6 bases). Germline CDR1 is SGHNT and CDR2 is YENEEA. V was clipped by 3 bases and J by 6 bases, with 14 bases between them. This CDR3 is 14 amino acids long. This chain's CDR3 is CASSFQLPGAEAFF. The CDR3 DNA sequence: TGTGCCAGCAGCTTTCAACTCCCAGGGGCTGAAGCTTTCTTT.

The chain combines TRBV5-1 with TRBJ2-7, with 8 nucleotides matching TRBD2. Germline CDR1 and CDR2: SGHRS and YFSETQ. The CDR3 sequence is 14 residues long. V trimming: 2 bases; J trimming: 2 bases; junction bases outside the gene matches: 3. The CDR3 protein is CASSFSGIPYEQYF. In DNA, the CDR3 is TGCGCCAGCAGCTTTAGCGGGATACCCTACGAGCAGTACTTC. The entire variable domain, with the rest obtained from reference TRBV5-1 and TRBJ2-7, is as follows: KAGVTQTPRYLIKTRGQQVTLSCSPISGHRSVSWYQQTPGQGLQFLFEYFSETQRNKGNFPGRFSGRQFSNSRSEMNVSTLELGDSALYLCASSFSGIPYEQYFGPGTRLTVT.

This clone appeared a few times. This chain links TRBV6-6 with TRBJ1-2; unclear D gene. Germline V gene sequence: CDR1 MNHNY, CDR2 SVGAGI (reference sequence). The V gene lost 0 bases and the J gene lost 1 base, with 9 bases spanning the gap. CDR3 length equals 15 residues. The CDR3 is CASSYSMGVNYGYTF. DNA of the CDR3: TGTGCCAGCAGTTACTCGATGGGCGTTAACTATGGCTACACCTTC.

This sequence joins TRBV11-3 and TRBJ2-7, with D uncertain. CDR1 SGHNT and CDR2 YENEEA come from the germline V gene. CDR3 length equals 11 residues. Trimming shortened V by 5 bases and J by 2 bases, and 4 bases separated the two germline ends. This CDR3 is CASSLTYEQYF. The CDR3 DNA reads as TGTGCCAGCAGCCTAACCTACGAGCAGTACTTC.

The V call is TRBV7-2, the J call TRBJ2-7, with D uncertain. Germline CDR1 is SGHTA and CDR2 is FQGNSA. Trimming stripped 5 bases from V and 2 bases from J, with 10 bases between. The CDR3 extends over 13 amino acids. CDR3 nucleotide sequence: TGTGCCAGCAGCCTGACTGTCACCTACGAGCAGTACTTC. Translating gives CASSLTVTYEQYF.

J is TRBJ2-7 and V is TRBV7-9, with 9 bases fitting TRBD2. The CDR3 covers 15 residues. V lost 2 bases, J lost 5 bases, and 7 bases stayed unmatched. CDR1 is SEHNR and CDR2 is FQNEAQ in the germline V gene (reference sequence). The CDR3 DNA reads TGTGCCAGCAGCTTATACTCTAGCGGGGACCACGAGCAGTACTTC. Protein sequence: CASSLYSSGDHEQYF.

The table lists this clone with a count of one. This chain uses TRBV19 with TRBJ1-2, with 9 bases lining up with TRBD1. V trimming: 8 bases; J trimming: 0 bases; junction bases outside the gene matches: 7. This CDR3 has 15 residues. Germline assignment: CDR1 LNHDA and CDR2 SQIVND (reference sequence). The chain's CDR3 is CASGQQGAANYGYTF. CDR3 nucleotide sequence: TGTGCCAGTGGACAACAGGGGGCTGCTAACTATGGCTACACCTTC.

The rearrangement joins TRBV30 to TRBJ1-1, with TRBD1 matching 9 bases. The germline V gene encodes CDR1 GTSNPN and CDR2 SVGIG (reference sequence). J gave up 4 bases and V 8 bases, and 11 bases lay outside the gene matches. The CDR3 consists of 14 residues. CDR3 loop: CAAPQGAFSTEAFF. DNA of the CDR3: TGTGCCGCCCCACAGGGGGCCTTTAGCACTGAAGCTTTCTTT.

This chain links TRBV28 with TRBJ1-1; 7 bases align to TRBD1. V was pared by 6 bases and J by 6 bases, with 13 bases of the junction left unmatched. This CDR3 is built from 15 residues. Germline CDR1 is MDHEN and CDR2 is SYDVKM. The CDR3: CASSIVPEGAPEAFF. The CDR3 DNA reads TGTGCCAGCAGCATAGTACCAGAGGGGGCCCCTGAAGCTTTCTTT. Using reference TRBV28 and TRBJ1-1 for the parts outside the CDR3, the full variable domain is DVKVTQSSRYLVKRTGEKVFLECVQDMDHENMFWYRQDPGLGLRLIYFSYDVKMKEKGDIPEGYSVSREKKERFSLILESASTNQTSMYLCASSIVPEGAPEAFFGQGTRLTVV.

This clone was picked up one time. The chain uses TRBV30 and TRBJ1-1, with 9 bases identical to TRBD1. J gave up 7 bases and V 4 bases, and 4 bases lay outside the gene matches. The germline CDR1 and CDR2 sequences are GTSNPN and SVGIG (reference sequence). The CDR3 runs to 12 residues. DNA of the CDR3: TGTGCCTGGAAGACAGGGGGGGTTGAAGCTTTCTTT. Its protein is CAWKTGGVEAFF.

This rearrangement joins TRBV2 to TRBJ2-1; D is possibly TRBD1 (6 bases). With 6 bases removed from V and 6 bases from J, the gap between germline ends came to 15 bases. This CDR3 is built from 14 residues. Germline loops: CDR1 SNHLY, CDR2 FYNNEI. CDR3 DNA: TGTGCCAGCAGGGACAGAGGGGCCAGCAATGAGCAGTTCTTC. It is translated as CASRDRGASNEQFF.

This clone has only a few counts. The rearrangement uses TRBV6-5 and TRBJ2-7, with 9 bases aligning to TRBD1. CDR1 is MNHEY and CDR2 is SVGAGI in the germline V gene. The CDR3 covers 14 residues. V was clipped by 6 bases and J by 2 bases; unmatched bases: 5. The DNA for the CDR3 is TGTGCCAGCAGAAGGGGACAGGGAGCCTACGAGCAGTACTTC. Translated, it gives CASRRGQGAYEQYF.

The V gene is TRBV27, the J gene TRBJ1-2; 7 bases align to TRBD1. Unmatched junction bases numbered 15, after V lost 8 bases and J lost 6 bases. The CDR3 spans 15 residues. CDR1 and CDR2 (germline): MNHEY, SMNVEV (reference sequence). This chain's CDR3 is CASQTGAGTGDGYTF. CDR3 sequence (DNA): TGTGCCAGCCAAACAGGGGCAGGGACGGGCGATGGCTACACCTTC.